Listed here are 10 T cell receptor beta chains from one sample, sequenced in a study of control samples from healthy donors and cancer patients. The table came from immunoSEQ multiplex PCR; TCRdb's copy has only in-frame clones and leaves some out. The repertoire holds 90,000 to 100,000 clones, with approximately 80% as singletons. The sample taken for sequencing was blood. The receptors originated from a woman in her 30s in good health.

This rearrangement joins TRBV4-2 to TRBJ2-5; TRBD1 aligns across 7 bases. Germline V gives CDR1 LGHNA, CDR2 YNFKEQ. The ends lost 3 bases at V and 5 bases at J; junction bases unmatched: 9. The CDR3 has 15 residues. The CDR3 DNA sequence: TGTGCCAGCAGCCAGCTTGGACAGGATGGGGAGACCCAGTACTTC. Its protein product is CASSQLGQDGETQYF.

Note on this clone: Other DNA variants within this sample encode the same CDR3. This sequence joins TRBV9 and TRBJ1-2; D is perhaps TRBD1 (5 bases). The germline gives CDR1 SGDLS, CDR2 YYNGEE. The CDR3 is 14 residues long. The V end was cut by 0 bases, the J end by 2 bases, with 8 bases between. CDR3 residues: CASSVDSGNYGYTF. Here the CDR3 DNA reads TGTGCCAGCAGCGTAGATTCAGGGAACTATGGCTACACCTTC. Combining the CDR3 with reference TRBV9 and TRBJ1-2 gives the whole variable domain DSGVTQTPKHLITATGQRVTLRCSPRSGDLSVYWYQQSLDQGLQFLIQYYNGEERAKGNILERFSAQQFPDLHSELNLSSLELGDSALYFCASSVDSGNYGYTFGSGTRLTVV.

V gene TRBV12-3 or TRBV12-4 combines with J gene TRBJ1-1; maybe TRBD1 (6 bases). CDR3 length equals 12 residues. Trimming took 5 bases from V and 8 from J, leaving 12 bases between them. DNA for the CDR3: TGTGCCAGCAGTCCTAACAGGGCGGAAGCTTTCTTT. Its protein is CASSPNRAEAFF.

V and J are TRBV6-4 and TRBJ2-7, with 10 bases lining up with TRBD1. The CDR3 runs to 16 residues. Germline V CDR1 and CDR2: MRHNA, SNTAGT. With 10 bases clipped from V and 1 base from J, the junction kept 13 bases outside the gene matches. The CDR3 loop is CATVTGGSLGSYEQYF. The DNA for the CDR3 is TGTGCCACCGTGACAGGGGGCTCCTTAGGGTCCTACGAGCAGTACTTC.

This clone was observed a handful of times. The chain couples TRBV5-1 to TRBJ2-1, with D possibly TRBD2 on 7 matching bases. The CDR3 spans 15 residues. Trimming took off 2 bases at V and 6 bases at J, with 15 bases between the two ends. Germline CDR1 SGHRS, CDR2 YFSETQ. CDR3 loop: CASSFITGRVNEQFF. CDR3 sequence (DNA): TGCGCCAGCAGCTTTATCACAGGGAGGGTCAATGAGCAGTTCTTC. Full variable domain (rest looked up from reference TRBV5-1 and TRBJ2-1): KAGVTQTPRYLIKTRGQQVTLSCSPISGHRSVSWYQQTPGQGLQFLFEYFSETQRNKGNFPGRFSGRQFSNSRSEMNVSTLELGDSALYLCASSFITGRVNEQFFGPGTRLTVL.

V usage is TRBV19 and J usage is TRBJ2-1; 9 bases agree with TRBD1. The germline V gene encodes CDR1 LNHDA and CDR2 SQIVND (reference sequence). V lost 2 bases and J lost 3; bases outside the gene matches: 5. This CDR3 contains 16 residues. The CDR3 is CASSISRGQGYNEQFF. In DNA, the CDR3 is TGTGCCAGTAGTATAAGTCGGGGACAGGGCTACAATGAGCAGTTCTTC.

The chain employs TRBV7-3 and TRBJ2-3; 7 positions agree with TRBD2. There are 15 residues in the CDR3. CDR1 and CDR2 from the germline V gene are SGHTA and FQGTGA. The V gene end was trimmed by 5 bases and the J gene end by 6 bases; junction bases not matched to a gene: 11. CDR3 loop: CASSPTGTTVDTQYF. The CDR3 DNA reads TGTGCCAGCAGCCCCACCGGGACTACAGTTGATACGCAGTATTTT. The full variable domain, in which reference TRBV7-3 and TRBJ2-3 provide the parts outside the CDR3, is GAGVSQTPSNKVTEKGKYVELRCDPISGHTALYWYRQSLGQGPEFLIYFQGTGAADDSGLPNDRFFAVRPEGSVSTLKIQRTERGDSAVYLCASSPTGTTVDTQYFGPGTRLTVL.

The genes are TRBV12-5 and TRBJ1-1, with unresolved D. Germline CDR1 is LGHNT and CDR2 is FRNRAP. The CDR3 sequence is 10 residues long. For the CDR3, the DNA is TGTGCCAGCGGTGGGTCGGGGGCTTTCTTT. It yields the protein CASGGSGAFF.

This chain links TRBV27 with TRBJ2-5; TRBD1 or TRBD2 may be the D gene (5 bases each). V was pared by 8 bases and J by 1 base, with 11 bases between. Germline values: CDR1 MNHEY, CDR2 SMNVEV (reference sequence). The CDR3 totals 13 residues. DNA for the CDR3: TGTGCCAGCCGGGACGCAGGCCAAGAGACCCAGTACTTC. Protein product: CASRDAGQETQYF.

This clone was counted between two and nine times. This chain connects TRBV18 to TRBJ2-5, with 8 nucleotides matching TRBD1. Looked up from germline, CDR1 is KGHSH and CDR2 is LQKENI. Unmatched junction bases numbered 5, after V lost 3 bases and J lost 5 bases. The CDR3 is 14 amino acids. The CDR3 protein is CASSPQGAAETQYF. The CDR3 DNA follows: TGTGCCAGCTCACCGCAGGGGGCGGCGGAGACCCAGTACTTC.